Each of the 5 T cell receptor beta chains below was sequenced from the same sample in a study of early T cells in non-severe SARS-CoV-2 infection (dated by TCRdb to 2020 to 2022). The method was 5' RACE. TCRdb shows the sequencer as NextSeq 500. TCRdb trimmed the raw reads at Q25, called clones with MiXCR and kept productive beta chains. Each entry merges the rows of one CDR3 protein and shows their most common DNA and genes. Recorded for this sample are tens of thousands of distinct CDR3 sequences; roughly an eighth of them occurred a single time. Around 4.5% of the sample is in the top ten clones. The sample comprised whole blood. These receptors all stem from an adult who was a healthcare worker with PCR-confirmed SARS-CoV-2 infection or an uninfected control (not recorded which).

The rearrangement uses TRBV6-2 or TRBV6-3 and TRBJ2-2, with 8 bases fitting TRBD1. CDR1 and CDR2 from the germline V gene are MNHEY and SVGEGT. CDR3 size: 16 residues. Trimming at V came to 2 bases and at J to 4 bases, leaving 6 bases not matched to a gene. The CDR3: CASSYDRGSPTGELFF. The CDR3 DNA reads as TGTGCCAGCAGTTACGACAGGGGTTCCCCCACCGGGGAGCTGTTTTTT.

The chain carries TRBV2 and TRBJ1-3; 7 bases are shared with TRBD1. With 4 bases clipped from V and 0 bases from J, the junction kept 3 bases outside the gene matches. The germline CDR1 and CDR2 sequences are SNHLY and FYNNEI. This CDR3 has 15 residues. DNA for the CDR3: TGTGCCAGCAGTGCGAACAGGGGCTCTGGAAACACCATATATTTT. Translating it yields CASSANRGSGNTIYF.

The genes are TRBV5-4 and TRBJ1-6; TRBD1 might be the D (5 bases). This CDR3 is built from 16 residues. Trimming stripped 4 bases from V and 7 bases from J, with 18 bases between. Germline V lookup: CDR1 SGHNT, CDR2 YYREEE (reference sequence). CDR3 sequence: CASSPGRDGSNSPLHF. The CDR3 region has the DNA TGTGCCAGCAGCCCGGGACGGGACGGCTCCAATTCACCCCTCCACTTT.

This clonotype was detected a few times. The rearrangement uses TRBV20-1 and TRBJ1-1; D remains unclear. This CDR3 comprises 15 residues. CDR1 is DFQATT, CDR2 SNEGSKA, per germline (reference sequence). The germline V and J ends were trimmed by 3 bases and 1 base, with 15 bases remaining between them. CDR3: CSASPHFRENTEAFF. In DNA form, the CDR3 reads TGCAGTGCTAGTCCCCACTTCCGGGAGAACACTGAAGCTTTCTTT.

In its sample, this clonotype was seen a few times. The chain employs TRBV20-1 and TRBJ2-2; D gene ambiguous. Trimming took 2 bases from V and 5 from J, leaving 12 bases between them. There are 14 residues in the CDR3. Germline V gene data show CDR1 as DFQATT and CDR2 as SNEGSKA (reference sequence). The CDR3 region is CSARSGQLTGELFF. The CDR3 DNA reads as TGCAGTGCTAGATCTGGGCAGCTGACCGGGGAGCTGTTTTTT.